This TCR beta chain originates from a study of T cells in women clearing cervical HPV infection. Study background: Cases were women with histologically confirmed HPV16-related CIN3 or worse, including 2 invasive cancers.

Study-wide points: Controls had more TRBV6-7 (approximately 0.15%) than cases (around 0.11%).

V lost 4 bases, J lost 4 bases, and 1 base stayed unmatched. The CDR3 loop spans 13 amino acids. Per the germline V gene, CDR1 is LNHNV and CDR2 is YYDKDF (reference sequence). Clones were sequenced by immunoSEQ multiplex PCR, and TCRdb holds only the in-frame ones, with some missing. This sample's table has 25,000 to 35,000 clones. As regards this clone: What it binds is not known. The read ends 3 residues early relative to the CDR3; the germline J gene fills the gap.

Sequenced sample: blood buffy coat. The gene calls are TRBV15 and TRBJ1-5; 7 nucleotides match TRBD1. The sequence derives from a woman aged 18 to 75 with a cervical HPV16 infection that either progressed to CIN3+ or cleared (not recorded which). CDR3 DNA (partial): TGTGCCACCAGCAAACAGGGGAATCAGCCC. Translated: CATSKQGNQP. The full CDR3 sequence reads CATSKQGNQPQHF. Variable domain in full (rest from reference TRBV15 and TRBJ1-5): DAMVIQNPRYQVTQFGKPVTLSCSQTLNHNVMYWYQQKSSQAPKLLFHYYDKDFNNEADTPDNFQSRRPNTSFCFLDIRSPGLGDTAMYLCATSKQGNQPQHFGDGTRLSIL.